This T cell receptor beta chain was captured in a study of blood T cell repertoires in COVID-19. The V gene end was trimmed by 4 bases and the J gene end by 2 bases; junction bases not matched to a gene: 7. CDR1 and CDR2 from the germline V gene are SGHDN and FVKESK. The CDR3 is made up of 17 amino acids. Some clones are missing from TCRdb's copy, which holds only in-frame ones; the method was immunoSEQ multiplex PCR. The sample lists roughly 380,000 clones, about 88% occurring once. Donors were grouped by their self-reported clinical history. The sequencing input was PBMCs or T cells enriched from blood (not recorded which). The TCR originated in a woman between 25 and 40 years old who had recovered from COVID-19. The chain carries TRBV14 and TRBJ2-7, with 14 bases fitting TRBD2. CDR3 region: CASSRTSGGRSTYEQYF. The CDR3 DNA sequence: TGTGCCAGCAGCCGGACTAGCGGGGGGCGATCGACCTACGAGCAGTACTTC.